The source of this T cell receptor beta chain is a study of T cells after yellow fever vaccination. Study results and limitations: Contamination by abundant bulk-population clonotypes could be present in FACS-sorted repertoires. The secondary response was weaker but peaked faster, day 5 versus 15.

A 5'RACE template-switching step, the method used to make TCR cDNA, added a universal primer site and UMIs. Via MiXCR, TCRdb re-called the 5' RACE reads, giving one row per CDR3 protein. The data hold approximately 260,000 distinct CDR3 sequences, with roughly 5.6% observed a single time. This clonotype has a handful of counts. As yet, its antigen is unknown. V shed 2 bases and J shed 5 bases, with 12 bases lying between them. Germline CDR1 reads MNHNY; CDR2 reads SVGAGI (reference sequence). This CDR3 is 14 amino acids long. The material was CD4+ T cells sorted from PBMCs, obtained on the day of the yellow fever booster vaccination. The chain has TRBV6-6 and TRBJ2-5; TRBD2 might be the D (5 bases). The TCR was taken from a man between 18 and 35 years old who received the YFV17D yellow fever vaccine. The DNA for the CDR3 is TGTGCCAGCAGTTACGGCGGCAGAGGGGAGACCCAGTACTTC. Translating it yields CASSYGGRGETQYF.